The subject of this entry is one T cell receptor (beta chain). No antigen is known for it. The input lacks base qualities; no much larger clone sits a single base away. Libraries were constructed by the immunoSEQ multiplex PCR assay. For the multiplex PCR, a mixture combining 60 forward primers for TCR Vbeta segments and 13 reverse primers for TCR Jbeta segments was used. The CDR3 region of rearranged TCR beta genes was amplified from genomic DNA by a multiplex PCR assay. Amplified TCR beta libraries were sequenced as 87-base-pair reads on the Illumina HiSeq System. On the authors' methods: A later analysis counted about 80 million unique TCR beta chains across the 550 to 800 repertoires, and roughly 11 million of these chains were shared by at least two donors. Raw reads were error-corrected and collapsed into unique sequences by a nearest-neighbor algorithm in which closely related sequences were merged to remove PCR and sequencing errors. CDR3 sequences were aligned to IMGT reference sequences to assign V, D and J gene segments. For a sequence to be retained, at least a six-nucleotide match to both a V gene segment and a J gene segment was required. Rearrangements were classified as productive when the CDR3 lacked stop codons and remained in frame with V and J, and all other rearrangements were classified as non-productive. Following IMGT convention, CDR3 was defined as the stretch from the second conserved V-encoded cysteine up to the conserved J-encoded phenylalanine. The earlier analysis of some 580 of the donors excluded any sequence lacking an unambiguous match to a single V gene segment. An earlier analysis of a few hundred of the donors called V segments functional above 56.7% productive rearrangements and segregating when the between-donor standard deviation exceeded 5%. A statistical classification framework was built to diagnose cytomegalovirus status from the catalog of TCR beta chain sequences. In a later analysis, V and J genes were assigned by comparing TCR nucleotide sequences against IMGT/GENE-DB human TR gene sequences. The TCRdist pipeline was used in a later analysis to assign CDR3 sequences and most-parsimonious VDJ recombination scenarios. In a later analysis, every TCR beta chain was defined by the combination of its CDR3 amino acid sequence and its V-gene family, and reads without a unique V-gene family were dropped. In a later analysis, approximately 590 highly shared, low-generation-probability nucleotide sequences were removed to address suspected cross-contamination and a sequencing artifact. For each public chain, a later analysis derived a clonal expansion index from normalized ranks of inferred template counts within each repertoire. A later analysis computed generation probabilities with a VDJ recombination model fitted to out-of-frame rearrangements, and checked the results against IGoR. Hypergeometric tests were used in a later analysis to score TCR-TCR, TCR-HLA and TCR-CMV co-occurrence, with a repertoire-size bias correction applied to the TCR pairs. In a later analysis, false discovery rates were estimated by permuting HLA or CMV assignments 20 times. In a later analysis, co-occurring TCRs were grouped using DBSCAN, and TCRdist sequence similarity was added for clustering within HLA-allele-positive subsets. Co-occurrence clustering excluded repertoires with fewer than 30,000 or more than 120,000 public chains, plus five with anomalous nucleotide sharing. TCRdb's version of the immuneACCESS table is confined to in-frame rearrangements and falls short of the full clone set. An unresolved V gene accounts for under half of the shortfall where checked; the remainder is of unknown origin. That table supplies the V and J calls and clone size; D and trimming were determined from the DNA. The sample table lists some 80,000 clones, around 76% of them with a count of one. In total, the top ten clones hold under 6% of the sample.

This entry belongs to a study of cytomegalovirus exposure and HLA in healthy donors (dated by TCRdb to about 2017). A note on the overall study: An earlier analysis of several hundred of the donors reported about 300 Gb of sequence data and 95 million to 130 million unique TCR beta sequences obtained from about 200 million T cells. Because of strong linkage in the cohort, roughly 5 DR-DQ haplotypes were treated as single units for association and clustering. An early release that covered some 630 HLA-typed donors contained approximately 300 gigabases of sequencing data and around 80 million unique TCR sequences. The genetic ancestry cluster associated with self-reported Caucasian donors included roughly 84% of the roughly 410 genotyped donors. The study aimed to test whether signatures of past pathogen exposure could be identified by cataloging public T cell receptors. Every repertoire in the discovery cohort had been generated on one and the same sequencing platform. The number of typed donors differed by locus: roughly 629-640 for A, B, C, DRB1 and DQB1; 500 to 550 for DQA1; 606 for DPA1; and 400 to 480 for DPB1. Rather than using new phenotypic data, the later analysis identified candidate immune exposures from TCR beta sequences and from how often those sequences occurred across donors. A later analysis re-examined previously published TCR beta repertoires from 610 or so donors and added high-resolution HLA genotyping to investigate patterns of TCR occurrence. Both class I and class II loci were covered by HLA typing, at four-digit resolution. Donor age, sex, ethnicity and CMV serostatus were compiled alongside the repertoire data. A separate validation cohort of 90 to 150 different subjects was used in addition to the roughly 670-subject first cohort. To predict cytomegalovirus infection status, the study brought together high-throughput TCR immunosequencing, statistical association of individual TCRs with disease status, and machine learning. A later genetic analysis used genome-wide SNP genotypes for about 65% of the roughly 670 donors, treating that subset as a discovery cohort. The study used immunosequencing to profile the T cell repertoires of approximately 650 subjects and linked those repertoires to cytomegalovirus serostatus. Among under 450 genotyped donors of the cohort, an average of about 240,000 unique TCR beta nucleotide sequences were sequenced per donor, around 20% of them non-productive. To decide whether each TCR beta V gene segment behaved as functional or pseudogenic, an earlier analysis of 587 of the donors relied on high-throughput TCR beta sequencing.

According to the germline V gene, CDR1 reads SGHRS and CDR2 reads YFSETQ. Spanning cysteine to phenylalanine, the CDR3 consists of 15 amino acids. The CDR3 DNA has 45 bases and is translated from base 1. Germline trimming: 2 bases from V, 1 base from J; junction bases outside gene matches: 5. In total, just over 650 healthy bone marrow donors made up the cohort. At the time of sampling, every cohort member was nominally healthy, though immune exposures that went unrecorded were likely present. The donor tested CMV seropositive, placing the donor among the 250 to 300 seropositive members of the cohort. Each donor provided a peripheral blood sample, and peripheral blood mononuclear cells were used for TCR beta sequencing. The Qiagen DNeasy Blood Extraction Kit was used to extract genomic DNA from the blood cell samples. What the work shows at the level of the full study, not this receptor alone: A later analysis found that HLA-associated TCR beta chains were more clonally expanded and had lower generation probabilities than equally common non-associated chains. The classifier was reported to diagnose cytomegalovirus status with high specificity and sensitivity in both the original and validation cohorts. An association between a missense DCLRE1C variant and V-gene and J-gene trimming of TCR beta chains was found in a later genetic analysis and replicated in an independent cohort. Linkage disequilibrium might explain the correlated functional status among segregating V segments, but an unknown experimental factor could not be excluded. HLA typing was unavailable for some donors at each locus, so association tests used only the typed subset. For the cohort, immune exposure information was limited to CMV serostatus. Because the 87-base-pair reads could not distinguish some IMGT-functional V segments, including TRBV6-2 and TRBV6-3, those segments were excluded. Sequencing depth was assumed to be roughly uniform across donors in the presence/absence analyses, though that assumption may not hold. A few of the identified cytomegalovirus-associated TCR beta chains were confirmed in vitro to be specific for cytomegalovirus antigens. A further reported finding was that TCR beta sequences accurately predicted the HLA-A and HLA-B alleles for most subjects in the first cohort. The study listed approximately 150 TCR beta chains as associated with cytomegalovirus. A later genetic analysis reported fewer N-insertions in productive TCRs among donors in an Asian-associated ancestry cluster than the 666-donor mean. Most CMV-associated TCR beta chains appeared to be HLA-restricted in a later analysis, and the HLA associations seemed to be driven largely by CMV exposure. According to a later analysis, TCR association rates differed among HLA loci, with DRB1 alleles showing the most associated TCRs and HLA-C alleles showing the fewest. According to the authors, the approach could potentially be generalized to other disease states and immunological phenotypes. Assigning TCR associations to individual alleles was difficult when HLA alleles, especially DR and DQ, strongly co-occurred. The sequencing pipeline was judged likely to have produced a cluster of highly shared sequence variants as a technical artifact. In this cohort, only TCR beta chains were sequenced, and detectable features were limited by the absence of alpha or paired-chain data. A later analysis reported that several top co-occurrence clusters appeared linked to parvovirus B19, influenza, CMV and Epstein-Barr virus. In a later analysis, 15,000 to 20,000 TCR beta sequences were associated with specific HLA alleles at a false discovery rate of 0.05. An earlier analysis of 587 of the donors showed that most TCR beta V segments appeared in productive rearrangements either about 87% or about 30% of the time, which broadly matched IMGT annotations. While some public TCRs were present in many individuals, most TCR sequences turned up only very rarely across donors. About 17 rarely observed V segments, including chromosome 9 orphons, were excluded from the earlier analysis of approximately 500 of the donors because counts were too low.

Sequencing was performed on PBMCs. This TCR came from a man younger than 35 in good health and CMV-seropositive. Here the chain combines TRBV5-1 and TRBJ1-1; 7 junctional bases match TRBD1. CDR3 reads: CASSFYRGPNTEAFF. The DNA reads as follows: TGCGCCAGCAGCTTTTACAGGGGCCCGAACACTGAAGCTTTCTTT.